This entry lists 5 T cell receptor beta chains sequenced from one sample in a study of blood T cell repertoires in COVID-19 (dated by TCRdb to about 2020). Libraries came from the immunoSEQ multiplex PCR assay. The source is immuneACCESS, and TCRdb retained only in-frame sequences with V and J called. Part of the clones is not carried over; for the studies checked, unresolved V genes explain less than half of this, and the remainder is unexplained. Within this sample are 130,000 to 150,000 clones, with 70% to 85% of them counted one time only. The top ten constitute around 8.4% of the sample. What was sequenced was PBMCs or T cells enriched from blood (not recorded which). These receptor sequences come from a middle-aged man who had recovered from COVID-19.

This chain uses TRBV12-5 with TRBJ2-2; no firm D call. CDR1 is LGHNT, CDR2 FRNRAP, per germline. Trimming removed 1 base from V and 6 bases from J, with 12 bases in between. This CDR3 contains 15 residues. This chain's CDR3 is CASGLDTQSAGELFF. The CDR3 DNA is TGTGCTAGTGGTTTGGACACACAGTCGGCCGGGGAGCTGTTTTTT.

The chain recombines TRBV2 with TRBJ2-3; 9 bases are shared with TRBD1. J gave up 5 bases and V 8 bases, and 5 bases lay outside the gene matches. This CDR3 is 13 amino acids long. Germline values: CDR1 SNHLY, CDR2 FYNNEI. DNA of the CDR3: TGTGCCAGCGCACAGGGGGCGGGAGATACGCAGTATTTT. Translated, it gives CASAQGAGDTQYF.

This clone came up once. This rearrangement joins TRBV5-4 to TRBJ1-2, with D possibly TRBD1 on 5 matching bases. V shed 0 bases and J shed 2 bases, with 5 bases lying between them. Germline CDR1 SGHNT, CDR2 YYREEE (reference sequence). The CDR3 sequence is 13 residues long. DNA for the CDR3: TGTGCCAGCAGCTTGGACAGGAACTATGGCTACACCTTC. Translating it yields CASSLDRNYGYTF.

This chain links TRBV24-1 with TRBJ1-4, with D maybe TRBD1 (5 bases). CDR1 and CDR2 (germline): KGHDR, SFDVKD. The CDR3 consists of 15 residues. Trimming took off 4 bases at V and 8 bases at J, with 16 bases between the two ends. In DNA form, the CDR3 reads TGTGCCACCAGTGACCCGACCCAGGGTGGAGAAAAACTGTTTTTT. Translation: CATSDPTQGGEKLFF.

CDR3 amino acids: CASSNTGRDQYF. DNA of the CDR3: TGTGCCAGCAGCAATACAGGGAGGGACCAGTACTTC. The V and J genes are TRBV27 and TRBJ2-5; possible D gene TRBD2, 7 bases. The germline V gene encodes CDR1 MNHEY and CDR2 SMNVEV (reference sequence). The V gene lost 6 bases and the J gene lost 10 bases, with 15 bases spanning the gap. CDR3 length: 12 residues.